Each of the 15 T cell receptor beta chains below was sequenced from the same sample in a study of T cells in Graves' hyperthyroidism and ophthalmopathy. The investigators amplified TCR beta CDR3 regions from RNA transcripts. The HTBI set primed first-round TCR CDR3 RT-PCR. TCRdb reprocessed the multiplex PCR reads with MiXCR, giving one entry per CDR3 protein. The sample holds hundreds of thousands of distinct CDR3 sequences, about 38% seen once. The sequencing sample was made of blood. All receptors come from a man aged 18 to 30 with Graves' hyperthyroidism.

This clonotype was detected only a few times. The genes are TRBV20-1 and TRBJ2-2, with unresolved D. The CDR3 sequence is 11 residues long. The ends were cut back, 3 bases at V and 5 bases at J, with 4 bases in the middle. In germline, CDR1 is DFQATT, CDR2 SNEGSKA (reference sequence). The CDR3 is CSARKTGELFF. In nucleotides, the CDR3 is TGCAGTGCTAGGAAAACCGGGGAGCTGTTTTTT.

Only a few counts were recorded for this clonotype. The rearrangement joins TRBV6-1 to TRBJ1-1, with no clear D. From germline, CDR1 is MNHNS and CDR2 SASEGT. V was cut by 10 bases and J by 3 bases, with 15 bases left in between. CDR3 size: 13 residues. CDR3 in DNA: TGTGCCAACGCGGGCGGCGGGGACACTGAAGCTTTCTTT. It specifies CANAGGGDTEAFF.

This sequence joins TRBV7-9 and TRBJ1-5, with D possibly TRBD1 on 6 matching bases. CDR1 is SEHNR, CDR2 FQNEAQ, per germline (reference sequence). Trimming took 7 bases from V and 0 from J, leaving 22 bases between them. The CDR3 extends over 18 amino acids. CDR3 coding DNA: TGTGCCAGCACCTTTATCATGGACAGAAGGTTTAGCAATCAGCCCCAGCATTTT. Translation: CASTFIMDRRFSNQPQHF. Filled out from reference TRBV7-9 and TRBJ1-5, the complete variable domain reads DTGVSQNPRHKITKRGQNVTFRCDPISEHNRLYWYRQTLGQGPEFLTYFQNEAQLEKSRLLSDRFSAERPKGSFSTLEIQRTEQGDSAMYLCASTFIMDRRFSNQPQHFGDGTRLSIL.

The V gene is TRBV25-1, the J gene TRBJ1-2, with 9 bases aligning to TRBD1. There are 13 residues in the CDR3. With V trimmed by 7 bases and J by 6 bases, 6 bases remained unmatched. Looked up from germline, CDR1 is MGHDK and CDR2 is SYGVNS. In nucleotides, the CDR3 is TGTGCCAGCATCGGGACAGGGAGGGATGGCTACACCTTC. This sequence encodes CASIGTGRDGYTF.

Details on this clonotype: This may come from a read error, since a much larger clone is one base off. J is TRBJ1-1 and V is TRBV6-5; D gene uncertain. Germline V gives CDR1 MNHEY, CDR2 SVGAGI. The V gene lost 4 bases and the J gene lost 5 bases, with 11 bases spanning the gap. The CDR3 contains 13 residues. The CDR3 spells CASSFSVSTEAFF. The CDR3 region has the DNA TGTGCCAGCAGTTTTTCCGTGTCGACTGAAGCTTTCTTT.

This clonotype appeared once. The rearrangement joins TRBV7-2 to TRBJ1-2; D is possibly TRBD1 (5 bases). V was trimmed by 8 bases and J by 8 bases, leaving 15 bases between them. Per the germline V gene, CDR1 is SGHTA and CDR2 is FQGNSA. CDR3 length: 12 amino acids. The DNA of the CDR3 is TGTGCCAGCCACGAGAGGGGTTACGGCTACACCTTC. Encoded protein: CASHERGYGYTF.

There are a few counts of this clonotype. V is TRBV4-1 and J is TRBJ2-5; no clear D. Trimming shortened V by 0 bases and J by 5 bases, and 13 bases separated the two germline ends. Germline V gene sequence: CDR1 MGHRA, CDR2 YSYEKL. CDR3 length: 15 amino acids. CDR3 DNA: TGCGCCAGCAGCCAAGATCACATCCCTCCGGAGACCCAGTACTTC. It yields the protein CASSQDHIPPETQYF.

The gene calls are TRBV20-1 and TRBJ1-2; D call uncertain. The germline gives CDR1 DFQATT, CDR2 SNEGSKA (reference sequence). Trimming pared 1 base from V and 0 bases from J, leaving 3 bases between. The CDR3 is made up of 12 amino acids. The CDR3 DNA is TGCAGTGCTAGAGGGACTAACTATGGCTACACCTTC. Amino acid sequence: CSARGTNYGYTF.

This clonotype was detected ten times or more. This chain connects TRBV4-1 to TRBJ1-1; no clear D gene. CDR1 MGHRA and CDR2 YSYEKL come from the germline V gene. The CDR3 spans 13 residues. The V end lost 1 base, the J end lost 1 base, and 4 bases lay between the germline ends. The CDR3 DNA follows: TGCGCCAGCAGCCAAGCCAGGAACACTGAAGCTTTCTTT. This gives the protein CASSQARNTEAFF.

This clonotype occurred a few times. The CDR3 nucleotides are TGCAGTGCGGGAACCTTTAACCCCTACGAGCAGTACTTC. This encodes CSAGTFNPYEQYF. The chain links TRBV20-1 to TRBJ2-7; no clear D. This CDR3 is 13 amino acids long. V lost 6 bases to trimming and J lost 2 bases, with 14 bases between them. CDR1 is DFQATT and CDR2 is SNEGSKA in the germline V gene (reference sequence).

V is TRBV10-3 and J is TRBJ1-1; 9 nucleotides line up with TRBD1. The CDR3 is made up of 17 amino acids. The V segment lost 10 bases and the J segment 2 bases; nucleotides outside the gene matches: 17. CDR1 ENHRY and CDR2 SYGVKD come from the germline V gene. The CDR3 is CASSRTGDGRVNTEAFF. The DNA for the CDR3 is TGTGCCAGCAGCCGGACAGGGGACGGGCGGGTTAACACTGAAGCTTTCTTT.

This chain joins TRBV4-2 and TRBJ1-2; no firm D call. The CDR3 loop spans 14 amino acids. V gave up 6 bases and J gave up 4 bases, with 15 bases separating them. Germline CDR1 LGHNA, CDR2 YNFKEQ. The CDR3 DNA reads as TGTGCCAGCAGTCCAGACCCCTCGACCTATGGCTACACCTTC. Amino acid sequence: CASSPDPSTYGYTF.

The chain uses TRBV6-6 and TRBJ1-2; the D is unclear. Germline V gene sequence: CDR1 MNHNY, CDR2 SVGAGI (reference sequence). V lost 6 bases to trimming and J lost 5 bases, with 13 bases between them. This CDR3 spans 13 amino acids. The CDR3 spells CASSRQERYGYTF. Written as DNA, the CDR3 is TGTGCCAGCAGCCGCCAGGAACGGTATGGCTACACCTTC.

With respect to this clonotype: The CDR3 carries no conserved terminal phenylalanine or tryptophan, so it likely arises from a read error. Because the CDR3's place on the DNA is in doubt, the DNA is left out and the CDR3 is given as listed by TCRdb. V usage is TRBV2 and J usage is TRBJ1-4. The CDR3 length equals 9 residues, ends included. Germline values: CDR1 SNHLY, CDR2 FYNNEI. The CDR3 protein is CASSDRPRG.

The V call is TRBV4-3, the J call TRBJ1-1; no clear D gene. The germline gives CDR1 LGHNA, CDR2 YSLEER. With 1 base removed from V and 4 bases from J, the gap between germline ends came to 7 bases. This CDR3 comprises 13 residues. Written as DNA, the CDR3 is TGCGCCAGCAGCCAAGGTTGGATCACTGAAGCTTTCTTT. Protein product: CASSQGWITEAFF.